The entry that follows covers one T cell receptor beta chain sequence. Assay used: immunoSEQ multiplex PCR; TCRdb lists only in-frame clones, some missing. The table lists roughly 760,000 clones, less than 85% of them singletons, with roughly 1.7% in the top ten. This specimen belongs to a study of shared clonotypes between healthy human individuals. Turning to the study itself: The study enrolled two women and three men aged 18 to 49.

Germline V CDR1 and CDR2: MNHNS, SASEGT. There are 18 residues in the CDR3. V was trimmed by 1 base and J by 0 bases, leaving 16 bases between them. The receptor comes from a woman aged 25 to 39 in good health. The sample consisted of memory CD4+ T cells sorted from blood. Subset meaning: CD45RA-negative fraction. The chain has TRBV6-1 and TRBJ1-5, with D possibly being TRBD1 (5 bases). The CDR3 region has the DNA TGTGCCAGCAGTGAAGGATGGCGACAGCCCTATAGCAATCAGCCCCAGCATTTT. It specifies CASSEGWRQPYSNQPQHF.